The present T cell receptor beta chain was sequenced within a study of T-cell memory formation after mild COVID-19. The CDR3 covers 11 residues. Trimming took off 6 bases at V and 4 bases at J, with 6 bases between the two ends. Germline V gene data show CDR1 as MNHEY and CDR2 as SVGEGT. Researchers used 5'RACE with constant-segment primers to make TCR alpha and TCR beta cDNA libraries that carry sample barcodes and UMIs. TCRdb ran MiXCR on the 5' RACE reads and lists one entry per CDR3 protein. Found here are over 250,000 distinct CDR3 sequences, more than 15% of them singletons; the top ten hold about a fifth. Study-wide results and caveats: Confirmation was lacking for SARS-CoV-2 specificity of second-wave clones that peaked on day 37. Later expanders leaned CD4+, whereas clones that contracted between day 15 and 85 were balanced CD4/CD8.

For this clonotype: Its antigen is still unknown. This sequence may be a read error, since a much larger clone differs from it by one base.

The V and J genes are TRBV6-2 or TRBV6-3 and TRBJ2-5; D unclear. Sequences were obtained from PBMCs or a T cell subset sorted from them (not recorded which). The receptor's source is a man younger than 30 who had mild COVID-19 (a few samples of this study predate the infection). Cell type and time point are not known. The CDR3 sequence: CASSRPETQYF. The CDR3 DNA reads as TGTGCCAGCAGCCGACCAGAGACCCAGTACTTC.